Presented here are 15 T cell receptor beta chains from one specimen sequenced in a study of blood T cell repertoires in COVID-19. This table comes from immunoSEQ multiplex PCR, and its TCRdb copy is limited to in-frame clones, with some not included. Of 65,000 to 90,000 clones in the sample, 90% to 95% were seen once. Sequenced: peripheral blood. Receptors originate from a human donor in a cohort sampled during active COVID-19.

The chain carries TRBV5-8 and TRBJ1-5; D perhaps matches TRBD1 (6 bases). The CDR3 runs to 16 residues. Germline loops: CDR1 SGHTS, CDR2 YDEGEE. Trimming pared 3 bases from V and 0 bases from J, leaving 13 bases between. Written as DNA, the CDR3 is TGTGCCAGCAGCTACACAGGGAAATATAGCAATCAGCCCCAGCATTTT. Its protein is CASSYTGKYSNQPQHF.

This clone was recorded once. This sequence joins TRBV6-5 and TRBJ2-1; D might be TRBD1 (5 bases). Germline V lookup: CDR1 MNHEY, CDR2 SVGAGI. The V gene lost 5 bases and the J gene lost 7 bases, with 15 bases spanning the gap. The CDR3 sequence is 14 residues long. CDR3 sequence (DNA): TGTGCCAGCAGTCCCCGACTGCAGGGAAATGAGCAGTTCTTC. Residues: CASSPRLQGNEQFF.

This chain uses TRBV6-6 with TRBJ1-4; 7 bases fit TRBD1. The CDR3 is made up of 13 amino acids. From germline, CDR1 is MNHNY and CDR2 SVGAGI (reference sequence). Unmatched junction bases numbered 6, after V lost 6 bases and J lost 8 bases. CDR3 nucleotides: TGTGCCAGCAGCCAACAGGGGATGGAAAAACTGTTTTTT. Translation gives CASSQQGMEKLFF.

The CDR3 coding sequence is TGTGCCAGCAGTTCTCGGGACAGCGCTCGTCATGAGCAGTTCTTC. Translating it yields CASSSRDSARHEQFF. J is TRBJ2-1 and V is TRBV27; 7 positions agree with TRBD1. Looked up from germline, CDR1 is MNHEY and CDR2 is SMNVEV (reference sequence). The V and J ends lost 4 bases and 8 bases, in that order; junction bases with no gene match: 11. The CDR3 runs to 15 residues.

V is TRBV19 and J is TRBJ1-2; no clear D gene. The V end lost 9 bases, the J end lost 4 bases, and 15 bases lay between the germline ends. CDR3 length: 13 amino acids. Germline V gene sequence: CDR1 LNHDA, CDR2 SQIVND (reference sequence). The CDR3 coding sequence is TGTGCCAGGCCCGCCCCCGGAGTCTATGGCTACACCTTC. Translated: CARPAPGVYGYTF.

The rearrangement links TRBV29-1 to TRBJ1-1; 9 bases fit TRBD1. V dropped 8 bases and J dropped 3; count of bases not matched to a gene: 10. Germline V gene sequence: CDR1 SQVTM, CDR2 ANQGSEA. The CDR3 length is 14 residues. CDR3 DNA: TGCAGCACAGATAGAGGGACAGGGTACACTGAAGCTTTCTTT. It is translated as CSTDRGTGYTEAFF.

The chain recombines TRBV20-1 with TRBJ1-1; D uncertain. Germline CDR1 and CDR2: DFQATT and SNEGSKA (reference sequence). The CDR3 contains 12 residues. V lost 3 bases to trimming and J lost 0 bases, with 5 bases between them. CDR3 bases: TGCAGTGCTAGTGCAGTGAACACTGAAGCTTTCTTT. Translated: CSASAVNTEAFF.

CDR3 bases: TGCGCCAGCAGCCAAGAAGAGAGGATACGGAATAATTCACCCCTCCACTTT. The encoded protein is CASSQEERIRNNSPLHF. The rearrangement links TRBV4-3 to TRBJ1-6, with D unclear. The germline gives CDR1 LGHNA, CDR2 YSLEER. The V end was cut by 0 bases, the J end by 5 bases, with 14 bases between. This CDR3 region has 17 residues.

The chain joins TRBV6-5 to TRBJ2-5; tentatively, D is TRBD1 (5 bases). CDR3 length: 12 amino acids. The germline V gene has CDR1 MNHEY and CDR2 SVGAGI. The V end lost 8 bases, the J end lost 4 bases, and 11 bases lay between the germline ends. CDR3 region: CASSGFRETQYF. As DNA, the CDR3 is TGTGCCAGCTCAGGGTTTAGAGAGACCCAGTACTTC.

The chain couples TRBV5-1 to TRBJ1-3; 12 positions agree with TRBD1. V was pared by 0 bases and J by 4 bases, with 2 bases of the junction left unmatched. The CDR3 runs 16 residues. The V gene's germline CDR1 is SGHRS and CDR2 YFSETQ. The CDR3 region has the DNA TGCGCCAGCAGCTTGGAGGGACAGGGGGCCGGAAACACCATATATTTT. Translation gives CASSLEGQGAGNTIYF.

The chain couples TRBV18 to TRBJ2-5; maybe TRBD1 (6 bases). This CDR3 comprises 14 residues. In germline, CDR1 is KGHSH, CDR2 LQKENI. V was shortened by 1 base and J by 4 bases, with 10 bases between the two germline ends. CDR3 bases: TGTGCCAGCTCACCACGAGGACAGTCAGAGACCCAGTACTTC. This sequence encodes CASSPRGQSETQYF.

The rearrangement uses TRBV7-2 and TRBJ2-1; D call uncertain. This CDR3 has 12 amino acids. Germline CDR1 reads SGHTA; CDR2 reads FQGNSA. Deletions cut 2 bases from V and 7 bases from J, with 6 bases between. The CDR3: CASSLSRNEQFF. The CDR3 bases are TGTGCCAGCAGCTTATCACGGAATGAGCAGTTCTTC.

V and J are TRBV7-2 and TRBJ2-5, with 8 bases identical to TRBD1. The CDR3 sequence is 15 residues long. Trimming took 5 bases from V and 6 from J; bases not matched to a gene: 11. Per the germline V gene, CDR1 is SGHTA and CDR2 is FQGNSA. CDR3 sequence (DNA): TGTGCCAGCAGCCCAGGTGGGGGGACAGGAAAGACCCAGTACTTC. Amino acid sequence: CASSPGGGTGKTQYF.

This clone is deemed medium-sized. The rearrangement links TRBV19 to TRBJ2-1, with 11 bases that match TRBD2. Germline V CDR1 and CDR2: LNHDA, SQIVND (reference sequence). The trim removed 6 bases at V and 7 bases at J, leaving 8 bases unmatched. The CDR3 runs to 15 residues. CDR3: CASRGSGTSGNEQFF. Here the CDR3 DNA reads TGTGCCAGTAGGGGGTCCGGGACTAGCGGAAATGAGCAGTTCTTC.

J is TRBJ2-5 and V is TRBV27; a possible D gene is TRBD2 (7 bases). The CDR3 totals 16 residues. V was trimmed by 10 bases and J by 1 base, leaving 22 bases between them. Germline assignment: CDR1 MNHEY and CDR2 SMNVEV (reference sequence). CDR3 nucleotides: TGTGCCACCCGGAGGAGTGGGGGGGCCCTCCAAGAGACCCAGTACTTC. It codes for CATRRSGGALQETQYF.